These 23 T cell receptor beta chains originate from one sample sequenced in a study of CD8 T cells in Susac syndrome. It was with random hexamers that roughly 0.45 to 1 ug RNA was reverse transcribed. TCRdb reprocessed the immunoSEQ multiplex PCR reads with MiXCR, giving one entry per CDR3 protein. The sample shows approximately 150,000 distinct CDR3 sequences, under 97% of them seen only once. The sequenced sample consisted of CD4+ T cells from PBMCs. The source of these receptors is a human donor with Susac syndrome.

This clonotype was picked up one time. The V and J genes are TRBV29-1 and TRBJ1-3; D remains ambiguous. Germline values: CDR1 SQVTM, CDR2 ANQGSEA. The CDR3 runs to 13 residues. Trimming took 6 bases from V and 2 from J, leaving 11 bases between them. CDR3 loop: CSVGSRTGNTIYF. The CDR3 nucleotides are TGCAGCGTCGGCTCACGGACTGGAAACACCATATATTTT.

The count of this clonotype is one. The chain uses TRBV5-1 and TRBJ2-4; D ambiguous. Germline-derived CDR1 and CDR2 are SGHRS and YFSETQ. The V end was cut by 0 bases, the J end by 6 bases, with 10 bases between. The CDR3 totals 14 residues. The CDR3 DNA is TGCGCCAGCAGCTTGGAGGGAAGGAGAAACATTCAGTACTTC. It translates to CASSLEGRRNIQYF.

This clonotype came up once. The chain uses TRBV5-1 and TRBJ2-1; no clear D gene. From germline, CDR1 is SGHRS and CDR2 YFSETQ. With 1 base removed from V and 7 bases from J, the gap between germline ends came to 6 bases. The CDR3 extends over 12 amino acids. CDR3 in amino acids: CASSLSWNEQFF. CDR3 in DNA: TGCGCCAGCAGCTTGTCTTGGAATGAGCAGTTCTTC.

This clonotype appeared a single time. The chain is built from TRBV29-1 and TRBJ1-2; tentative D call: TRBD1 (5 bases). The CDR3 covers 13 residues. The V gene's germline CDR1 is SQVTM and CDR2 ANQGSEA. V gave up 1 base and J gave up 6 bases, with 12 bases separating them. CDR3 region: CSVEGQGLDGYTF. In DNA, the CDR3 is TGCAGCGTTGAAGGGCAGGGACTGGATGGCTACACCTTC.

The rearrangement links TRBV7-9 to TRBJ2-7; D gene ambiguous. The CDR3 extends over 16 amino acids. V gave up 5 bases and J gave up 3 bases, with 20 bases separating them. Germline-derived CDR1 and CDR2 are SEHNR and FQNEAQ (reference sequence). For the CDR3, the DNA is TGTGCCAGCAGCCCCTCGAGAAGTCCTGCCATCTACGAGCAGTACTTC. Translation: CASSPSRSPAIYEQYF.

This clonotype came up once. The CDR3 sequence is CASSVEVDTEAFF. The CDR3 nucleotides are TGTGCCAGCAGCGTAGAGGTGGACACTGAAGCTTTCTTT. The chain has TRBV9 and TRBJ1-1, with no clear D. Germline-derived CDR1 and CDR2 are SGDLS and YYNGEE. Trimming shortened V by 0 bases and J by 3 bases, and 6 bases separated the two germline ends. This CDR3 is 13 amino acids long. The full variable domain, with the rest looked up from reference TRBV9 and TRBJ1-1, is DSGVTQTPKHLITATGQRVTLRCSPRSGDLSVYWYQQSLDQGLQFLIQYYNGEERAKGNILERFSAQQFPDLHSELNLSSLELGDSALYFCASSVEVDTEAFFGQGTRLTVV.

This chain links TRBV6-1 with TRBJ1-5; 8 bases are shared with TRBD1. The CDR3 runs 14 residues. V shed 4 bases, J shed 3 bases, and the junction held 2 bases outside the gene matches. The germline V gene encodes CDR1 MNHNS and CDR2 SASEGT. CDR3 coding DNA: TGTGCCAGCAGTGGACAGGGGAACAATCAGCCCCAGCATTTT. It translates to CASSGQGNNQPQHF.

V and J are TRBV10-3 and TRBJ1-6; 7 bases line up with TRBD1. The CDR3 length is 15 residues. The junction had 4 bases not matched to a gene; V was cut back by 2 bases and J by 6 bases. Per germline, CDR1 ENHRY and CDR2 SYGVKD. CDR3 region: CAISEGQAINSPLHF. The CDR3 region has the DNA TGTGCCATCAGTGAGGGACAGGCAATTAATTCACCCCTCCACTTT.

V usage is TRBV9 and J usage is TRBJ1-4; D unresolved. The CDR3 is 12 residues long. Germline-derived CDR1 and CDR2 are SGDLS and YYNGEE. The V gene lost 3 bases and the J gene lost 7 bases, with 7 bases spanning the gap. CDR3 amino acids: CASSGAGEKLFF. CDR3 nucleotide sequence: TGTGCCAGCAGCGGGGCAGGTGAAAAACTGTTTTTT.

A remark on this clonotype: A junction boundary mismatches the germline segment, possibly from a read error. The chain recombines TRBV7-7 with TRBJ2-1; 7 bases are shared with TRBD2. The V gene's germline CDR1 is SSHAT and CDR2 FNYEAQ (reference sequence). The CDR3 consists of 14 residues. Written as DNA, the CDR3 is TGTGCTAGCAGCTTAGCCGGGGGGTACAATGAGCAGTTCTTC. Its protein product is CASSLAGGYNEQFF. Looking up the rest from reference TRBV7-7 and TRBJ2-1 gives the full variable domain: GAGVSQSPRYKVTKRGQDVTLRCDPISSHATLYWYQQALGQGPEFLTYFNYEAQPDKSGLPSDRFSAERPEGSISTLTIQRTEQRDSAMYRCASSLAGGYNEQFFGPGTRLTVL.

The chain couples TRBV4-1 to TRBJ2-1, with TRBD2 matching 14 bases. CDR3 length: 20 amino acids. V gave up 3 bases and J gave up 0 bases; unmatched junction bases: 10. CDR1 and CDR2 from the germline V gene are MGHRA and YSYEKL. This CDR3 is CASSQSGTSGSSSSYNEQFF. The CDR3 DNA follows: TGCGCCAGCAGCCAGTCCGGGACTAGCGGGAGCTCCAGCTCCTACAATGAGCAGTTCTTC.

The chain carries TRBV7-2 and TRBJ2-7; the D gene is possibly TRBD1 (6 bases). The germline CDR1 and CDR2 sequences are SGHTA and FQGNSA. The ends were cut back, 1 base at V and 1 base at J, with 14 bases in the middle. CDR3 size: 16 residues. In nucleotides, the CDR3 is TGTGCCAGCAGCTTAGTATACAGGGCCGGGTCCTACGAGCAGTACTTC. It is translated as CASSLVYRAGSYEQYF.

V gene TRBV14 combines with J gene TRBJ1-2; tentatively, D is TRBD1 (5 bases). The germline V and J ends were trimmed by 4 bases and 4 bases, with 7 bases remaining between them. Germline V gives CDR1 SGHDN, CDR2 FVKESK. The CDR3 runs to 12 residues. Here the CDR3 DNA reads TGTGCCAGCAGCCGGGGGAGCTATGGCTACACCTTC. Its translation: CASSRGSYGYTF.

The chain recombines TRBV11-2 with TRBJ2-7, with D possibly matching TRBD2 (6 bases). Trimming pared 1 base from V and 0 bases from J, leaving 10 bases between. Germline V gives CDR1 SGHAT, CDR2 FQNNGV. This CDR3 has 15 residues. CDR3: CASSLGQGGSYEQYF. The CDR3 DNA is TGTGCCAGCAGCTTAGGTCAGGGAGGCTCCTACGAGCAGTACTTC.

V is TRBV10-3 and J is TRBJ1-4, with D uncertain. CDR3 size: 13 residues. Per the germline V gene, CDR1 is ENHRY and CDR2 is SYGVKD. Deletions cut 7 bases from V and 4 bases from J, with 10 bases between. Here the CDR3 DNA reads TGTGCCATCAAGGCGGGTGTTAATGAAAAACTGTTTTTT. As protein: CAIKAGVNEKLFF.

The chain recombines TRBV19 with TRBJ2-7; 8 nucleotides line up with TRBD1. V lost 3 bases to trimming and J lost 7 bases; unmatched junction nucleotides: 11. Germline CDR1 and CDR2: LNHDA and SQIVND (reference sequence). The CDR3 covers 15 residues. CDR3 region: CASSISGTGGEEQYF. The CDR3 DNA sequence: TGTGCCAGTAGTATTTCCGGGACAGGAGGAGAAGAGCAGTACTTC.

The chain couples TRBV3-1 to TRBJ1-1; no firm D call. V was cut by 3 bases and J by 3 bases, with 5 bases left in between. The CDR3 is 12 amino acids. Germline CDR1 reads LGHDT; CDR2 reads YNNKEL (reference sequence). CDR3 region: CASSHQDTEAFF. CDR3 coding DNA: TGTGCCAGCAGCCATCAGGACACTGAAGCTTTCTTT.

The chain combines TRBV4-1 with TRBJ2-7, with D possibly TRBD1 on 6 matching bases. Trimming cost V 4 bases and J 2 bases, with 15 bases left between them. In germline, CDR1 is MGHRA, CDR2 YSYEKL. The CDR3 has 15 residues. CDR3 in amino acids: CASSRVPGAPYEQYF. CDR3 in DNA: TGCGCCAGCAGCCGCGTGCCAGGGGCGCCCTACGAGCAGTACTTC.

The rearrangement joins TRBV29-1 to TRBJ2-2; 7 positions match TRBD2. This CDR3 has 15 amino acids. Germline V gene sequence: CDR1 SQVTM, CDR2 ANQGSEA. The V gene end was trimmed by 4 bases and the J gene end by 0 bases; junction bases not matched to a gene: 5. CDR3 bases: TGCAGCGTTGTAAGGGAGGGCTCGAACACCGGGGAGCTGTTTTTT. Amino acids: CSVVREGSNTGELFF.

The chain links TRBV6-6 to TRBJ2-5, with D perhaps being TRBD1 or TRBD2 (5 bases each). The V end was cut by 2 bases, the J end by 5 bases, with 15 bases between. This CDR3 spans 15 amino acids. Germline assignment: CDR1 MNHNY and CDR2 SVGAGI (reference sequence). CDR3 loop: CASSYKATEGETQYF. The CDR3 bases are TGTGCCAGCAGTTACAAGGCGACCGAGGGGGAGACCCAGTACTTC.

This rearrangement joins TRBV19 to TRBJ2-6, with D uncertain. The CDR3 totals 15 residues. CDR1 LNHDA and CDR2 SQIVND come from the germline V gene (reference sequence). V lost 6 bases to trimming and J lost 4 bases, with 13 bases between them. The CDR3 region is CASSGPAAGANVLTF. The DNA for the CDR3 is TGTGCCAGTAGCGGCCCCGCGGCCGGGGCCAACGTCCTGACTTTC.

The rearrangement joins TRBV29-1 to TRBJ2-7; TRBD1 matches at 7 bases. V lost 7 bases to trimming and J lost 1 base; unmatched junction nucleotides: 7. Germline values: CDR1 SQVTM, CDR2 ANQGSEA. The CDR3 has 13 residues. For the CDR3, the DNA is TGCAGCGCCTGCCCGGGACAGTCCTACGAGCAGTACTTC. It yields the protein CSACPGQSYEQYF.

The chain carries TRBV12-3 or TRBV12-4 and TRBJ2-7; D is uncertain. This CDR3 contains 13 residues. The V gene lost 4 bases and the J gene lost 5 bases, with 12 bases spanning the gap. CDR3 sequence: CASSSGVVDEQYF. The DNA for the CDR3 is TGTGCCAGCAGTTCAGGAGTAGTGGACGAGCAGTACTTC.